This paragraph covers one T cell receptor (beta chain) sequence. CDR3 length: 12 residues. The V and J ends lost 7 bases and 1 base respectively, with 11 bases between them. CDR1 is SQVTM, CDR2 ANQGSEA, per germline. The entry originates in a study of cytomegalovirus exposure and HLA in healthy donors. Researchers ran the PCR with 60 Vbeta and 13 Jbeta primers. TCRdb keeps only in-frame clones here, not all; method: immunoSEQ multiplex PCR. There are roughly 180,000 clones in the sample; less than 90% occur only once, and approximately 0.98% lies in the top ten. Sequenced sample: PBMCs. This TCR was recovered from a man aged 25 to 40 in good health and CMV-seronegative. This chain uses TRBV29-1 with TRBJ2-7; D is perhaps TRBD2 (6 bases). CDR3 nucleotide sequence: TGCAGCGCCAGGGACTCATCCTACGAGCAGTACTTC. Protein product: CSARDSSYEQYF.